This TCR beta chain stems from a study of cytomegalovirus exposure and HLA in healthy donors. At the level of the study: An earlier analysis identified more than 90 million unique TCR beta sequences in about 179 million T cells. Study-level findings and limits: Analyses of presence and absence presupposed an approximately uniform sequencing depth across donors.

Points on this clone: Its specificity is not known.

PCR amplification relied on 60 Vbeta primers (plus 13 Jbeta primers). Profiled with immunoSEQ multiplex PCR; TCRdb holds only in-frame clones, not every one. The repertoire holds about 140,000 clones, around four fifths seen once, with roughly 2.9% in the top ten. V shed 4 bases, J shed 0 bases, and the junction held 14 bases outside the gene matches. The germline CDR1 and CDR2 sequences are SGHRS and YFSETQ. There are 18 residues in the CDR3. The rearrangement uses TRBV5-1 and TRBJ1-1, with 8 bases identical to TRBD1. This sequence was found in a female donor in good health and CMV-seronegative. Sequencing was carried out using PBMCs. CDR3 in DNA: TGCGCCAGCAGCCGAACTACAGGGGGAGTGACGATGAACACTGAAGCTTTCTTT. Translation: CASSRTTGGVTMNTEAFF.